This T cell receptor (beta chain) was sequenced for a study of type 1 and type 2 diabetes patients. Study in general: CD4+ or CD8+ T cells were positively selected from PBMCs with microbeads. Study outcomes and limitations: A median of one highly-expanded CD4+ clone, covering under 5% of reads, occurred in type 2 diabetes.

A remark on this clonotype: Its specificity is not known.

Genomic DNA was the PCR template. Multiplex PCR with 30 forward and 13 reverse primers amplified the TCR beta CDR3. TCRdb itself ran the multiplex PCR reads through MiXCR, one entry per CDR3 protein. The repertoire holds about 290,000 distinct CDR3 sequences, around 47% seen once, with roughly 13% in the top ten. This CDR3 comprises 13 residues. Germline V gene data show CDR1 as DFQATT and CDR2 as SNEGSKA (reference sequence). Between the trimmed V and J ends, which lost 4 bases and 5 bases, there was a span of 14 bases. The V and J genes are TRBV20-1 and TRBJ2-5; possibly TRBD2 for D (5 bases). Sequencing was performed on peripheral blood mononuclear cells (PBMCs). This clonotype was sampled from a man younger than 30 with type 2 diabetes. CDR3 bases: TGCAGTGCTATTCGGGTGGGAGTCGAGACCCAGTACTTC. It translates to CSAIRVGVETQYF.